This TCR beta chain was recovered during a study of T cell responses to AZD1222 COVID-19 vaccine. The study, taken as a whole, reports: Seropositive status at baseline applied to only five to seven AZD1222 recipients. Vaccine-associated CD4 TCRs spanned spike, dominant at 160-218 and 743-854. After two AZD1222 doses, spike-specific TCR breadth and depth rose versus day 0. Donors were mostly white British, more females; clonal diversity possibly underestimated.

CDR1 LGHNT and CDR2 FRNRAP come from the germline V gene. V lost 2 bases and J lost 8, with 18 bases in between. The CDR3 is 16 residues long. Libraries were prepared by immunoSEQ multiplex PCR; TCRdb keeps only in-frame clonotypes and omits some of them. Found here are some 100,000 clones, about 88% of them singletons; the top ten hold about a sixth. Comments on this clone: No antigen is known for it.

This chain connects TRBV12-5 to TRBJ2-2; D is perhaps TRBD2 (6 bases). The clonotype originates from an adult in good health. The input for sequencing was peripheral blood, taken on day 0 of AZD1222 vaccination. CDR3 residues: CASGLPPRGDRGELFF. The CDR3 nucleotides read TGTGCTAGTGGTTTGCCTCCCCGCGGGGACCGGGGGGAGCTGTTTTTT.